This T cell receptor (beta chain) was recorded in a study of PD-1 blockade in classical Hodgkin lymphoma. The repertoire was sequenced with immunoSEQ multiplex PCR; TCRdb's copy has only in-frame clones and lacks some. Among about 34,000 clones listed, over 65% were seen once. No patient escaped relapse after autologous stem cell transplantation, and brentuximab vedotin exposure varied. The germline CDR1 and CDR2 sequences are SGDLS and YYNGEE. CDR3 length: 13 residues. Trimming left V 2 bases short and J 3 bases short, with 8 bases between. The receptor was isolated from a human donor with classical Hodgkin lymphoma. This rearrangement joins TRBV9 to TRBJ2-5; D remains ambiguous. The sample was peripheral blood mononuclear cells (PBMCs), taken before the second cycle of nivolumab. CDR3 in DNA: TGTGCCAGCAGCGTCAGACCCAAAGAGACCCAGTACTTC. Translated, it gives CASSVRPKETQYF.